This T cell receptor beta chain was sequenced for a study of CD8+ T cells in alopecia areata (dated by TCRdb to between 2017 and 2018). About the full investigation: The treated patients, all with moderate-to-severe alopecia areata, were enrolled in an open-label pilot trial of oral tofacitinib given at 5 to 10 mg twice daily. Scalp clonality was compared among normal scalp (n=4), patchy alopecia areata scalp (n=8), and alopecia totalis/universalis scalp (n=8). RNA came from the PAXgene miRNA kit for fixed scalp, the miRNeasy kit for PBMCs, and the RNeasy kit for mouse skin. Patients stayed on tofacitinib for 6 to 18 months and then had 6 months of follow-up off drug so that delayed response and recurrence could be assessed. Amplification of TCRbeta CDR3 regions was done by immunoSEQ multiplex PCR using 35 Vbeta forward primers and 13 Jbeta reverse primers. Patients on tofacitinib were biopsied at baseline and after 4 and 24 weeks of treatment, and several of the patients also had a later scalp biopsy. Scalp tissue and sorted CD4+ and CD8+ peripheral blood T cells from patchy and totalis/universalis alopecia areata patients and from healthy controls were covered by human TCRbeta sequencing. The study used high-throughput TCRbeta sequencing to examine T cell clonal expansion in alopecia areata, in both the C3H/HeJ mouse model and human patients. In treated patients, disease severity was measured using the SALT score, which gives the percentage of scalp surface area affected.

This clone was counted many times. The antigen this receptor binds is unknown. No quality values exist for individual bases; no much larger clone is one base distant. The junction carries 12 bases between V and J, which are trimmed by 3 bases and 3 bases respectively. The CDR3 contains 15 residues, cysteine and phenylalanine counted. Only the CDR3 region is kept as DNA, spanning 45 bases read in frame from base 1. CDR1 and CDR2 were assigned from the germline V gene as KGHSH and LQKENI. The library was made by the immunoSEQ multiplex PCR assay. RNA was extracted from all samples and reverse transcribed into cDNA, which served as template for TCR sequencing. First-strand cDNA was synthesized with SuperScript III using a 2:1 mix of oligo-dT and random hexamers. Amplification bias was assessed with a synthetic immune receptor repertoire, and residual bias was removed computationally. For the original study's pipeline: Raw reads were preprocessed to remove errors, and CDR3 was defined by IMGT conventions from the conserved cysteine to phenylalanine. To get clonality, Shannon entropy was normalized by log2 of the number of productive unique TCRs and the result was subtracted from 1. Whether each scalp clone was CD4 or CD8 was inferred by checking scalp TCRbeta sequences against the CD4 and CD8 repertoires from sorted blood. The table comes from immuneACCESS by way of TCRdb, which keeps in-frame sequences with V and J called. Part of the clones is missing from these tables; in studies checked, under half for an unresolved V gene and the rest for unknown reasons. Clone size and V and J calls were adopted from that table, with D and trimming inferred from the DNA. This sample is represented by approximately 170,000 clones; approximately 62% of them were singletons. Of the sample, 14% falls within the top ten clones.

In light of the paper, this sample's time point label describes: about 25 weeks on oral tofacitinib. In the paper's terms, the treatment or condition label means: oral pan-JAK inhibitor, 5-10 mg twice daily. From alopecia areata patients, peripheral blood was collected along with lesional scalp punch biopsies. PBMCs were isolated by density centrifugation and stained for CD3, CD4 and CD8, and CD4+ and CD8+ T cells were sorted on a FACSAria. The investigation overall reported the following: Compared with normal scalp, lesional scalp, particularly in alopecia totalis/universalis, had higher clonality and more expanded CD8+ clones, which suggests antigenic drive. Tofacitinib significantly lowered scalp clonality and the number of expanded CD8+ clones among the top 100 scalp clones. TCR sequences shared between patients were less clear than in mice, possibly partly because of HLA diversity in the patient population. During tofacitinib treatment, many expanded lesional clones stuck around in both scalp and blood, and this persistence may partly explain why relapse happens after treatment is stopped. Because the treated cohort was small and had only one nonresponder, larger studies are needed to examine links between baseline CD8+ expansion and response. Scalp TCR repertoire analysis is complicated because resident alphabeta T cells in normal human skin are also sequenced, whereas mouse skin is dominated by gammadelta T cells.

The sequence is built from TRBV18 and TRBJ2-1; the D segment might be TRBD1 or TRBD2, since each matches 7 bases. The sequenced sample was CD4+ T cells sorted from blood, obtained at week 24, from a patient treated with tofacitinib. This receptor was obtained from a human donor with alopecia areata. The CDR3 region has the sequence CASSPGGTVYNEQFF. The DNA sequence follows: TGTGCCAGCTCACCGGGGGGGACAGTCTACAATGAGCAGTTCTTC.